This is a list of T cell receptor beta chains from one sample in a study of cytomegalovirus exposure and HLA in healthy donors. This table comes from immunoSEQ multiplex PCR, and its TCRdb copy is limited to in-frame clones, with some not included. This sample has tens of thousands of clones, with over 60% found just once. Sequenced input: PBMCs. The source of these receptors is a woman between 40 and 55 years old in good health and CMV-seropositive. Both conserved end residues are part of each CDR3. Fields, in order: CDR3 DNA, CDR3 protein, D gene, clone size, J gene, V gene. D genes are given only for firm matches. Part of the rows lack a size; the others show once, few, many or a class for expanded clones.

TGTGCCAGCAGTGAAAGTGACTGGACAGGCAATCAGCCCCAGCATTTT CASSESDWTGNQPQHF NA few TRBJ1-5 TRBV6-1
TGTGCCAGCAGCGCCCACCTAGCGGGAGAAAAACAAGAGACCCAGTACTTC CASSAHLAGEKQETQYF TRBD2 NA TRBJ2-5 TRBV9
TGTGCCAGCGTGACTAGCGGGAGGGCAGCCAAAAACATTCAGTACTTC CASVTSGRAAKNIQYF TRBD2 NA TRBJ2-4 TRBV6-6
TGTGCCAGCAGCTTAGAGAGTTGGCGGGAGTACCGTATTGAGCAGTTCTTC CASSLESWREYRIEQFF TRBD2 NA TRBJ2-1 TRBV11-3
TGTGCCAGCAGCCCCATATCTGCGGAAGAAAAACTGTTTTTT CASSPISAEEKLFF NA NA TRBJ1-4 TRBV7-2
TGTGCCAGCAGTACACGCGGACAGGTACAAGAGACCCAGTACTTC CASSTRGQVQETQYF TRBD1 NA TRBJ2-5 TRBV2
TGTGCCAGCAGCGTAGCTGGGGCAGGGGGGAACATTCAGTACTTC CASSVAGAGGNIQYF NA few TRBJ2-4 TRBV9
TGTGCCAGTATCCCCACCGGGACCTACAATGAGCAGTTCTTC CASIPTGTYNEQFF NA NA TRBJ2-1 TRBV19
TGTGCCAGCAGCTTAGTGAAGCGGGAGGGCCTCGAAGGGCAGTTCTTC CASSLVKREGLEGQFF TRBD2 once TRBJ2-1 TRBV7-2
TGCGCCAGCAGCCAAGATGCGGCTTCCTACGAGCAGTACTTC CASSQDAASYEQYF NA few TRBJ2-7 TRBV4-1
TGTGCCAGCAGCCAAGAGAGGGTAGCGTCAGATACGCAGTATTTT CASSQERVASDTQYF NA NA TRBJ2-3 TRBV14
TGTGCCAGCAGTGAAGCCGGATTGGGACAGGGGACAGGAAGCAATCAGCCCCAGCATTTT CASSEAGLGQGTGSNQPQHF TRBD1 NA TRBJ1-5 TRBV6-1
TGTGCCAGCAGCTTATGGGGGGTGTCAAGCACAGATACGCAGTATTTT CASSLWGVSSTDTQYF NA NA TRBJ2-3 TRBV11-1
TGCGCCAGCAGCCAACTGAGTACGGGCTCCTACGAGCAGTACTTC CASSQLSTGSYEQYF NA once TRBJ2-7 TRBV4-1
TGTGCCAGCAGGGGACAGTGGATAAGCAATCAGCCCCAGCATTTT CASRGQWISNQPQHF TRBD1 NA TRBJ1-5 TRBV6-1
TGTGCCAGCAGCCCTTCCGGATCAAGACTAACGCAGCAGTACTTC CASSPSGSRLTQQYF NA NA TRBJ2-5 TRBV7-8
TGTGCCAGCAGTTTCCAATCGGGGGCTAACTATGGCTACACCTTC CASSFQSGANYGYTF NA NA TRBJ1-2 TRBV28
TGTGCCAGCAGCAAAGAGGGGGTCCCTAACAAGGGTGAGCAGTTCTTC CASSKEGVPNKGEQFF NA few TRBJ2-1 TRBV21-1
TGTGCCAGCTCATGGACAGGGGGCGACCCCGGGGAGCTGTTTTTT CASSWTGGDPGELFF TRBD1 once TRBJ2-2 TRBV25-1
TGTGCCAGCTCACGGTCCACAGGGGGAGTGGGCGGCTACACCTTC CASSRSTGGVGGYTF TRBD1 few TRBJ1-2 TRBV18
TGTGCCAGCAGCCCGGGACAGGAGTGGGGCACTGAAGCTTTCTTT CASSPGQEWGTEAFF TRBD1 few TRBJ1-1 TRBV7-8
TGTGCCATCAGTGTTGGACAGGACTATAACTATGGCTACACCTTC CAISVGQDYNYGYTF TRBD1 NA TRBJ1-2 TRBV10-3
TGTGCCAGCAGTGACCATGGGCGCACAGATACGCAGTATTTT CASSDHGRTDTQYF NA NA TRBJ2-3 TRBV6-1
TGCACCAGCAGCCAAGTTTGTGGGCTAGCGGGCGTTTCGCCCTACGAGCAGTACTTC CTSSQVCGLAGVSPYEQYF NA NA TRBJ2-7 TRBV1
TGTGCCAGTAGTATCGCCCAGGAGACCCAGTACTTC CASSIAQETQYF NA once TRBJ2-5 TRBV19
TGTGCCAGCAGTTTATCGACTAGCGGGTCAGGGGAGCAGTTCTTC CASSLSTSGSGEQFF TRBD2 NA TRBJ2-1 TRBV27
TGTGCCAGCAGTTCGCCTAGCGCCTACAATGAGCAGTTCTTC CASSSPSAYNEQFF NA NA TRBJ2-1 TRBV28
TGTGCCAGCAGTTTCCAGGGGGGACTGAGATATGGCTACACCTTC CASSFQGGLRYGYTF TRBD1 NA TRBJ1-2 TRBV6-5
TGTGCCACCAGCAGAGATCTGGGGGGGAAACCCCTTTCACCCCTCCACTTT CATSRDLGGKPLSPLHF NA NA TRBJ1-6 TRBV15
TGTGCCAGCAGCCCCGGGACAGACCAAGAGACCCAGTACTTC CASSPGTDQETQYF TRBD1 NA TRBJ2-5 TRBV5-4
TGTGCCAGCAGTTCTATCGGACAGGTGTTTTACGAGCAGTACTTC CASSSIGQVFYEQYF TRBD1 NA TRBJ2-7 TRBV6-1
TGCGCCAGCAGCTTGGCTAGCGGGTCTCAAGAGACCCAGTACTTC CASSLASGSQETQYF TRBD2 NA TRBJ2-5 TRBV5-1
TGTGCCAGCTCACCATTTAAGGGACAGGGGGGCAATCAGCCCCAGCATTTT CASSPFKGQGGNQPQHF TRBD1 once TRBJ1-5 TRBV18
TGTGCCAGCAGCCGACTCGACCAAGAGACCCAGTACTTC CASSRLDQETQYF NA NA TRBJ2-5 TRBV5-6
TGCGCCAGCAGCTTGACAGGGACCGAGCAGTACTTC CASSLTGTEQYF NA NA TRBJ2-7 TRBV5-1
TGTGCCAGCAGCGCACGCGGGGGACAGGACTATGGCTACACCTTC CASSARGGQDYGYTF TRBD1 NA TRBJ1-2 TRBV9
TGTGCCAGCAGTTCCGGGACAGGAGGGCTCCAACACAATGAGCAGTTCTTC CASSSGTGGLQHNEQFF TRBD1 NA TRBJ2-1 TRBV28
TGCGCCAGCAGCTGGGGTGGAGGGACTAGCGTGAATGAGCAGTTCTTC CASSWGGGTSVNEQFF TRBD2 NA TRBJ2-1 TRBV5-1
TGTGCCAGCTCGCCCTTCGCGGCAGATACGCAGTATTTT CASSPFAADTQYF NA NA TRBJ2-3 TRBV18
TGTGCCAGCAGTTCCCTGGGTCATGAAGGGGTGTTTTTT CASSSLGHEGVFF NA NA TRBJ1-4 TRBV28
TGTGCCACAGGTCGGGGGGGTATAACCTACGAGCAGTACTTC CATGRGGITYEQYF TRBD2 once TRBJ2-7 TRBV10-3
TGTGCCAGCAAAAGGCGACAGGGGATCGACGAGCAGTACTTC CASKRRQGIDEQYF TRBD1 NA TRBJ2-7 TRBV6-6
TGCGCCAGCAGCCAAAGGGGGCGGGCGAACACTGAAGCTTTCTTT CASSQRGRANTEAFF TRBD1 few TRBJ1-1 TRBV4-3
TGTGCCTGGGGGACAGGCAGTGGAGATACGCAGTATTTT CAWGTGSGDTQYF TRBD1 NA TRBJ2-3 TRBV30
TGTGCCTGCAGCTCGGGCGGGGAGCTGTTTTTT CACSSGGELFF NA NA TRBJ2-2 TRBV9
TGTGCCAGCAGCTTAGTACAGGATGAAAAACTGTTTTTT CASSLVQDEKLFF NA NA TRBJ1-4 TRBV11-2
TGTGCCAGCAGTGGACAGGGGGAAGAGACCCAGTACTTC CASSGQGEETQYF TRBD1 NA TRBJ2-5 TRBV2
TGTGCCAGCAGCTTTGGACAGGCGACGCAGTATTTT CASSFGQATQYF TRBD1 NA TRBJ2-3 TRBV7-2
TGCGCCAGTAAATACGGACTAGCGAGTGCATCGGATCTATCAGATACGCAGTATTTT CASKYGLASASDLSDTQYF TRBD2 NA TRBJ2-3 TRBV5-1
TGTGCCAGCAGCTTGCAGGGCTGGGCTAACTATGGCTACACCTTC CASSLQGWANYGYTF NA NA TRBJ1-2 TRBV5-8
TGTGCCAGCAGCTCCGGGTTTGGAAGGGGCGAGCAGTACTTC CASSSGFGRGEQYF NA NA TRBJ2-7 TRBV7-9
TGCGCCAGCAGCCACGGGACTAGCGGGATGCTGGCCAAAAACATTCAGTACTTC CASSHGTSGMLAKNIQYF TRBD2 NA TRBJ2-4 TRBV4-1
TGTGCCAGCACTCCATTTGCAGGTATGAACAATCAGCCCCAGCATTTT CASTPFAGMNNQPQHF NA NA TRBJ1-5 TRBV6-6
TGTGCCAGCAGCTTGTGGCTAGCATCGAGAAACGAGCAGTACTTC CASSLWLASRNEQYF NA once TRBJ2-7 TRBV5-5
TGTGCCAGCTCACCACCTACAGGACAGGGTCAGACCCAGTACTTC CASSPPTGQGQTQYF TRBD1 NA TRBJ2-5 TRBV18